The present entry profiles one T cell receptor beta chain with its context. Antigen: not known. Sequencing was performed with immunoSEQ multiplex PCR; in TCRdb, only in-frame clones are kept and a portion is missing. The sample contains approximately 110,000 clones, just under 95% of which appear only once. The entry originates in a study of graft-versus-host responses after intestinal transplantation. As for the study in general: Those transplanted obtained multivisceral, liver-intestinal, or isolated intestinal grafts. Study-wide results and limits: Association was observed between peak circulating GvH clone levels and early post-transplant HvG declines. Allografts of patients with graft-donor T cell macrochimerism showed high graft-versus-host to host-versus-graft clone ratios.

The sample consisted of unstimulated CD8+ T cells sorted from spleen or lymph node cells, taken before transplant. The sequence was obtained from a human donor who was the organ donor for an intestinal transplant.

CDR3 sequence reads: CAISARTDYNYGYTF. The CDR3 nucleotides are TGTGCCATCAGTGCCCGGACTGATTATAACTATGGCTACACCTTC. V is TRBV10-3 and J is TRBJ1-2, with unresolved D. V was clipped by 4 bases and J by 1 base, with 13 bases between them. The germline V gene has CDR1 ENHRY and CDR2 SYGVKD. The CDR3 extends over 15 amino acids.